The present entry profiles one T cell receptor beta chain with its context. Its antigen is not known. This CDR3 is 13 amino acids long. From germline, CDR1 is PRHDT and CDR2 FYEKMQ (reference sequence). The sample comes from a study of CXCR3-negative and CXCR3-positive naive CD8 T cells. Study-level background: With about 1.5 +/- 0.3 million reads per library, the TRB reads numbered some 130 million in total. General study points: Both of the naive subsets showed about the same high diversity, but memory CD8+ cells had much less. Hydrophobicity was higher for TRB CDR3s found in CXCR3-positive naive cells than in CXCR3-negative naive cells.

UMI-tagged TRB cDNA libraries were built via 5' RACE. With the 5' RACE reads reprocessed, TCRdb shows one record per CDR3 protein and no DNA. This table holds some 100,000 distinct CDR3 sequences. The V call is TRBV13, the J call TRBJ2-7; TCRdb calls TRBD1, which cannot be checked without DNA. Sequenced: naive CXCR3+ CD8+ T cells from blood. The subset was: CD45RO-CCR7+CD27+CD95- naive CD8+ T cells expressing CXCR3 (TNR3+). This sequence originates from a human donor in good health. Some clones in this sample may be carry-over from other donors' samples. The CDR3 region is CASSAGTVNEQYF.